Below, 29 T cell receptor beta chains from the same sample are listed, as sequenced in a study of OX40 agonist ivuxolimab in advanced cancers. The table came from immunoSEQ multiplex PCR; TCRdb's copy has only in-frame clones and leaves some out. The sample holds roughly 13,000 clones, about three quarters seen once. The sequences come from CD4+ or CD8+ T cells sorted from blood, collected in a trial of the OX40 agonist ivuxolimab. These TCRs come from an adult with an advanced solid tumor such as melanoma, head and neck, liver or kidney cancer.

For the CDR3, the DNA is TGTGCCAGCAGAGAGGGGGGGAACGAGCAGTACTTC. Protein sequence: CASREGGNEQYF. The rearrangement uses TRBV11-2 and TRBJ2-7, with TRBD2 as a possible D gene (7 bases). This CDR3 contains 12 residues. Germline V CDR1 and CDR2: SGHAT, FQNNGV. The V and J ends lost 6 bases and 5 bases respectively, with 11 bases between them. The whole variable domain, filled in from reference TRBV11-2 and TRBJ2-7, reads EAGVAQSPRYKIIEKRQSVAFWCNPISGHATLYWYQQILGQGPKLLIQFQNNGVVDDSQLPKDRFSAERLKGVDSTLKIQPAKLEDSAVYLCASREGGNEQYFGPGTRLTVT.

V gene TRBV11-3 combines with J gene TRBJ2-3, with a possible D match to TRBD2 (6 bases). The V gene's germline CDR1 is SGHNT and CDR2 YENEEA. The CDR3 consists of 11 residues. V was trimmed by 5 bases and J by 9 bases, leaving 9 bases between them. CDR3 residues: CASSRGSTQYF. The DNA of the CDR3 is TGTGCCAGCAGCCGGGGGTCAACGCAGTATTTT.

This chain links TRBV5-8 with TRBJ2-5; 10 bases match TRBD2. Germline lookup yields CDR1 SGHTS and CDR2 YDEGEE. J gave up 5 bases and V 1 base, and 5 bases lay outside the gene matches. The CDR3 contains 15 residues. The CDR3 reads CASSLTSGVRETQYF. Written as DNA, the CDR3 is TGTGCCAGCAGCTTGACTAGCGGGGTGAGGGAGACCCAGTACTTC.

The chain is built from TRBV6-6 and TRBJ2-7, with 11 bases fitting TRBD2. CDR1 is MNHNY and CDR2 is SVGAGI in the germline V gene (reference sequence). V was clipped by 0 bases and J by 0 bases; unmatched bases: 1. The CDR3 spans 16 residues. CDR3 bases: TGTGCCAGCAGTTACTCCACTAGCGGGGGCTCCTACGAGCAGTACTTC. It yields the protein CASSYSTSGGSYEQYF.

The gene calls are TRBV5-8 and TRBJ1-5; D unclear. The germline gives CDR1 SGHTS, CDR2 YDEGEE. The CDR3 is 18 amino acids. V lost 1 base and J lost 7, with 24 bases in between. The CDR3 loop reads CASSLTPLSTSYFQPQHF. DNA for the CDR3: TGTGCCAGCAGCTTGACTCCCCTTTCAACATCGTATTTCCAGCCCCAGCATTTT.

This clone was seen only a few times. This chain connects TRBV9 to TRBJ2-1, with TRBD2 matching over 9 bases. Germline CDR1 and CDR2: SGDLS and YYNGEE. The trim removed 3 bases at V and 2 bases at J, leaving 9 bases unmatched. CDR3 length equals 17 residues. CDR3 bases: TGTGCCAGCAGCGGACTAAGCGGGGGGTGGCCCTACAATGAGCAGTTCTTC. It is translated as CASSGLSGGWPYNEQFF.

By frequency in the sample, this clone is medium-sized. The chain uses TRBV13 and TRBJ1-2; D possibly corresponds to TRBD1 (6 bases). The V gene lost 4 bases and the J gene lost 5 bases, with 20 bases spanning the gap. Germline V gene sequence: CDR1 PRHDT, CDR2 FYEKMQ (reference sequence). This CDR3 is 16 amino acids long. The CDR3 loop reads CASSWGNGGTDYGYTF. CDR3 nucleotides: TGTGCCAGCAGCTGGGGTAATGGGGGCACGGATTATGGCTACACCTTC.

The chain employs TRBV19 and TRBJ1-5; D not resolved. Germline CDR1 and CDR2: LNHDA and SQIVND (reference sequence). The CDR3 is 12 residues long. CDR3 amino acids: CASRLLNQPQHF. CDR3 in DNA: TGTGCGAGTCGCTTGTTAAATCAGCCCCAGCATTTT.

The chain is built from TRBV4-1 and TRBJ1-5; D not resolved. Germline V CDR1 and CDR2: MGHRA, YSYEKL. Trimming shortened V by 4 bases and J by 2 bases, and 12 bases separated the two germline ends. The CDR3 runs 15 residues. The CDR3: CASSPQGGGNQPQHF. CDR3 sequence (DNA): TGCGCCAGCAGCCCCCAAGGCGGAGGCAATCAGCCCCAGCATTTT.

This chain connects TRBV9 to TRBJ1-4; 7 bases fit TRBD1. J lost 6 bases, V lost 0 bases, and 2 bases had no gene match. This CDR3 has 14 amino acids. Germline V gene lookup returns CDR1 SGDLS and CDR2 YYNGEE. CDR3 nucleotide sequence: TGTGCCAGCAGCGTAGTTGGACAGGATGAAAAACTGTTTTTT. Its translation is CASSVVGQDEKLFF.

The CDR3, as DNA: TGTGCCTGGAGTGACGGGGGCAGTCAGCCCCAGCATTTT. Protein sequence: CAWSDGGSQPQHF. This chain connects TRBV30 to TRBJ1-5; possible D gene TRBD1, 6 bases. Looked up from germline, CDR1 is GTSNPN and CDR2 is SVGIG (reference sequence). V was cut by 1 base and J by 6 bases, with 10 bases left in between. The CDR3 runs to 13 residues. Together with reference TRBV30 and TRBJ1-5, the CDR3 gives the full variable domain: SQTIHQWPATLVQPVGSPLSLECTVEGTSNPNLYWYRQAAGRGLQLLFYSVGIGQISSEVPQNLSASRPQDRQFILSSKKLLLSDSGFYLCAWSDGGSQPQHFGDGTRLSIL.

The chain joins TRBV9 to TRBJ2-6, with unresolved D. Germline assignment: CDR1 SGDLS and CDR2 YYNGEE. The CDR3 runs 12 residues. V lost 3 bases and J lost 6, with 4 bases in between. In DNA form, the CDR3 reads TGTGCCAGCAGCGGGGTGGCCAACGTCCTGACTTTC. This translates into CASSGVANVLTF. Full variable domain (rest looked up from reference TRBV9 and TRBJ2-6): DSGVTQTPKHLITATGQRVTLRCSPRSGDLSVYWYQQSLDQGLQFLIQYYNGEERAKGNILERFSAQQFPDLHSELNLSSLELGDSALYFCASSGVANVLTFGAGSRLTVL.

This clone was observed a handful of times. The genes are TRBV27 and TRBJ2-7; D unclear. Trimming shortened V by 6 bases and J by 2 bases, and 14 bases separated the two germline ends. CDR3 size: 14 residues. Germline-derived CDR1 and CDR2 are MNHEY and SMNVEV (reference sequence). CDR3 residues: CASSLWSGPYEQYF. CDR3 nucleotide sequence: TGTGCCAGCAGCCTTTGGTCGGGTCCCTACGAGCAGTACTTC.

V is TRBV19 and J is TRBJ2-2, with 9 bases that match TRBD1. J gave up 1 base and V 9 bases, and 6 bases lay outside the gene matches. This CDR3 is built from 15 residues. Germline V CDR1 and CDR2: LNHDA, SQIVND (reference sequence). The CDR3 nucleotides are TGTGCCAGCGATCCGGGACAGGGGAACACCGGGGAGCTGTTTTTT. It encodes CASDPGQGNTGELFF.

Here the CDR3 reads CASSVLAGGSDTQYF. The CDR3 DNA reads TGTGCCAGCAGCGTTCTAGCGGGGGGATCAGATACGCAGTATTTT. The rearrangement links TRBV6-5 to TRBJ2-3, with 11 bases lining up with TRBD2. V was clipped by 6 bases and J by 4 bases; unmatched bases: 6. The length of the CDR3 is 15 residues. Germline V CDR1 and CDR2: MNHEY, SVGAGI.

The V and J genes are TRBV7-9 and TRBJ2-1; 11 bases map to TRBD2. CDR1 is SEHNR, CDR2 FQNEAQ, per germline (reference sequence). The CDR3 contains 17 residues. The J segment lost 3 bases and the V segment lost 5 bases, leaving 9 bases of the junction unmatched. The CDR3 loop reads CASSLPTSGAGYNEQFF. As DNA, the CDR3 is TGTGCCAGCAGCCTTCCGACTAGCGGGGCTGGCTACAATGAGCAGTTCTTC. Combining the CDR3 with reference TRBV7-9 and TRBJ2-1 gives the whole variable domain DTGVSQNPRHKITKRGQNVTFRCDPISEHNRLYWYRQTLGQGPEFLTYFQNEAQLEKSRLLSDRFSAERPKGSFSTLEIQRTEQGDSAMYLCASSLPTSGAGYNEQFFGPGTRLTVL.

DNA for the CDR3: TGTGCCAGCAGCCAAACCCCCGGACGGTACAATCAGCCCCAGCATTTT. Translated: CASSQTPGRYNQPQHF. This chain connects TRBV7-2 to TRBJ1-5; no reliable D call. The CDR3 totals 16 residues. CDR1 and CDR2 from the germline V gene are SGHTA and FQGNSA. Trimming pared 5 bases from V and 3 bases from J, leaving 17 bases between.

J is TRBJ2-6 and V is TRBV4-1, with TRBD1 matching over 9 bases. This CDR3 contains 17 residues. V was pared by 4 bases and J by 0 bases, with 4 bases of the junction left unmatched. In germline, CDR1 is MGHRA, CDR2 YSYEKL. Here the CDR3 reads CASSPGTGFSGANVLTF. In DNA, the CDR3 is TGCGCCAGCAGCCCCGGGACAGGGTTCTCTGGGGCCAACGTCCTGACTTTC.

The chain uses TRBV19 and TRBJ2-7; D tentatively fits TRBD1 or TRBD2 (6 bases each). The CDR3 contains 14 residues. Deletions cut 2 bases from V and 3 bases from J, with 11 bases between. Germline CDR1 and CDR2: LNHDA and SQIVND (reference sequence). DNA for the CDR3: TGTGCCAGTAGTATAACCGGGGGCGTCTACGAGCAGTACTTC. Amino acids: CASSITGGVYEQYF.

This clone came up once. The chain is built from TRBV21-1 and TRBJ2-2; the D call of TRBD1 is as the table states it, not checked on the DNA. TRBV21-1 is shown as a pseudogene. This CDR3 contains 16 residues. The CDR3, as DNA: TGTGCCAGCAGCAAAGTTTCAGGACAGGGGACCGGGGAGCTGTTTTTT. Amino acids: CASSKVSGQGTGELFF.

Only a few counts were recorded for this clone. V is TRBV19 and J is TRBJ2-7; D call uncertain. CDR1 and CDR2 from the germline V gene are LNHDA and SQIVND (reference sequence). The CDR3 spans 13 residues. V gave up 1 base and J gave up 2 bases, with 6 bases separating them. The CDR3 sequence is CASSIGRAYEQYF. The CDR3 DNA reads TGTGCCAGTAGTATAGGACGGGCCTACGAGCAGTACTTC.

The rearrangement uses TRBV19 and TRBJ2-7; D remains ambiguous. Germline assignment: CDR1 LNHDA and CDR2 SQIVND (reference sequence). Trimming cost V 3 bases and J 3 bases, with 6 bases left between them. The CDR3 is 12 residues long. Here the CDR3 reads CASSIKGYEQYF. The CDR3 DNA sequence: TGTGCCAGTAGTATCAAAGGCTACGAGCAGTACTTC.

The gene calls are TRBV27 and TRBJ1-2; D is possibly TRBD1 (5 bases). This CDR3 region has 13 residues. Trimming stripped 8 bases from V and 4 bases from J, with 14 bases between. Germline V CDR1 and CDR2: MNHEY, SMNVEV (reference sequence). The CDR3 nucleotides read TGTGCCAGCGCGGAAAGGGACCTCTATGGCTACACCTTC. Translating it yields CASAERDLYGYTF.

This clone was found a few times. This chain uses TRBV27 with TRBJ1-2; possible D gene TRBD1, 6 bases. The V end was cut by 2 bases, the J end by 6 bases, with 13 bases between. Per the germline V gene, CDR1 is MNHEY and CDR2 is SMNVEV (reference sequence). This CDR3 spans 14 amino acids. This CDR3 is CASSLAGVGHGYTF. As DNA, the CDR3 is TGTGCCAGCAGTTTAGCAGGGGTCGGCCATGGCTACACCTTC.

DNA of the CDR3: TGTGCCAGCAGTACCGGCCAGGGGCAAGGAAACACCATATATTTT. This gives the protein CASSTGQGQGNTIYF. This rearrangement joins TRBV6-5 to TRBJ1-3; TRBD1 might be the D (6 bases). The V and J ends lost 5 bases and 4 bases respectively, with 15 bases between them. Per germline, CDR1 MNHEY and CDR2 SVGAGI. The CDR3 loop spans 15 amino acids.

This clone was recorded only once. The rearrangement uses TRBV9 and TRBJ2-2; unclear D gene. V lost 0 bases to trimming and J lost 2 bases, with 5 bases between them. The CDR3 has 14 residues. The germline CDR1 and CDR2 sequences are SGDLS and YYNGEE. In DNA form, the CDR3 reads TGTGCCAGCAGCGTAGTCGCCAACACCGGGGAGCTGTTTTTT. Translated: CASSVVANTGELFF.

Here the CDR3 reads CASSQTRADTQYF. The CDR3 DNA reads TGCGCCAGCAGCCAGACTAGAGCAGATACGCAGTATTTT. The chain is built from TRBV4-1 and TRBJ2-3, with a possible D match to TRBD2 (6 bases). CDR1 and CDR2 (germline): MGHRA, YSYEKL. The CDR3 length is 13 residues. V lost 3 bases and J lost 4, with 8 bases in between.

This rearrangement joins TRBV6-1 to TRBJ2-7; tentative D call: TRBD1 (6 bases). The germline CDR1 and CDR2 sequences are MNHNS and SASEGT. V lost 4 bases, J lost 0 bases, and 7 bases lay in between. The CDR3 totals 13 residues. The CDR3 here is CASSGTASYEQYF. CDR3 DNA sequence: TGTGCCAGCAGTGGGACAGCCTCCTACGAGCAGTACTTC.

The rearrangement links TRBV18 to TRBJ1-5, with D perhaps matching TRBD1 (5 bases). Germline CDR1 reads KGHSH; CDR2 reads LQKENI. This CDR3 comprises 15 residues. Trimming cost V 3 bases and J 6 bases, with 15 bases left between them. The CDR3 spells CASSPGGVGSQPQHF. DNA of the CDR3: TGTGCCAGCTCACCTGGGGGTGTGGGTAGTCAGCCCCAGCATTTT.